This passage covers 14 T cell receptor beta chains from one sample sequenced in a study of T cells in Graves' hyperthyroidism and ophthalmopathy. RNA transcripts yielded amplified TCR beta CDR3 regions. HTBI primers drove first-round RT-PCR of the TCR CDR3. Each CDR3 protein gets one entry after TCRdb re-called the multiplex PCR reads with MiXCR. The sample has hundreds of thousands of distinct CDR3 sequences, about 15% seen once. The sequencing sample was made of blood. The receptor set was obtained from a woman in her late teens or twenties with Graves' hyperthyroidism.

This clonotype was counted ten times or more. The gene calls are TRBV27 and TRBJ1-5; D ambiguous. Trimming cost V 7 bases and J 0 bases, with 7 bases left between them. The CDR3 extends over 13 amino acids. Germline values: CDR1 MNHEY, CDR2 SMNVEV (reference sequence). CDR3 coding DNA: TGTGCCAGCAAGGAGAATAGCAATCAGCCCCAGCATTTT. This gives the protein CASKENSNQPQHF.

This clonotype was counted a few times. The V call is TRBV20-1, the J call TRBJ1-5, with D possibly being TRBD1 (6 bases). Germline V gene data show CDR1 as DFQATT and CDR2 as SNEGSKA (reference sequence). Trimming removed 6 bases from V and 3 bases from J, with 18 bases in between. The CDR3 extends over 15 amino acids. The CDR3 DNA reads TGCAGTGCCTACCTTAAGGGGGAGACCAATCAGCCCCAGCATTTT. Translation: CSAYLKGETNQPQHF.

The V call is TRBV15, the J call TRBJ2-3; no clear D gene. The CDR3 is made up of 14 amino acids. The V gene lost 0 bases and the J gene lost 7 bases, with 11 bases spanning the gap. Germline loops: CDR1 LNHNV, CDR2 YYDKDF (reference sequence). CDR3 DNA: TGTGCCACCAGCAGAGATTTCACTGGTAATACGCAGTATTTT. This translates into CATSRDFTGNTQYF.

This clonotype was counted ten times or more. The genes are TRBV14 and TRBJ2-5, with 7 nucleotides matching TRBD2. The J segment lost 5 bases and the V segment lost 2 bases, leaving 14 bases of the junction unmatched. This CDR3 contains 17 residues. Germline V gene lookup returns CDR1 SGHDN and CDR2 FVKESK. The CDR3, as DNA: TGTGCCAGCAGCCAACGACGGGAGGCTCCCCGTTTGGAGACCCAGTACTTC. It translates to CASSQRREAPRLETQYF.

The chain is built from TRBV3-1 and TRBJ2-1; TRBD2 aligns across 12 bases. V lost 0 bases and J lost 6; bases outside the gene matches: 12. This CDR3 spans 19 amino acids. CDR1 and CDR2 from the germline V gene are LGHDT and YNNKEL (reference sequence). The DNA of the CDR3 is TGTGCCAGCAGCCAAGAAATACTAGCGGGAGGACAGGATGGCAATGAGCAGTTCTTC. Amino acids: CASSQEILAGGQDGNEQFF.

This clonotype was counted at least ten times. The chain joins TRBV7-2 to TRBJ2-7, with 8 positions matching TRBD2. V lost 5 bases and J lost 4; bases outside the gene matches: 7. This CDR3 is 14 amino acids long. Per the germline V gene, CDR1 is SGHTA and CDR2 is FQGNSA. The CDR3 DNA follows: TGTGCCAGCAGCCGACGGACTAGCTATTACGAGCAGTACTTC. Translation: CASSRRTSYYEQYF.

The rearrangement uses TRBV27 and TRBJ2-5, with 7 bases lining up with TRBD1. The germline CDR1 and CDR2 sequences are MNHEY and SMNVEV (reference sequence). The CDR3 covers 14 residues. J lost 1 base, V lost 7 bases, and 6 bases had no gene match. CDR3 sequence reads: CASKPWTGQETQYF. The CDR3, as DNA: TGTGCCAGCAAGCCCTGGACAGGCCAAGAGACCCAGTACTTC.

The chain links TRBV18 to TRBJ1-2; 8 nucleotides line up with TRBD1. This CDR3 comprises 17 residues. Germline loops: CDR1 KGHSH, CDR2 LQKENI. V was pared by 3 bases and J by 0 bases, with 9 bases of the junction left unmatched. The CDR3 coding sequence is TGTGCCAGCTCACCGGCCGGGACAGGATCCACTAACTATGGCTACACCTTC. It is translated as CASSPAGTGSTNYGYTF.

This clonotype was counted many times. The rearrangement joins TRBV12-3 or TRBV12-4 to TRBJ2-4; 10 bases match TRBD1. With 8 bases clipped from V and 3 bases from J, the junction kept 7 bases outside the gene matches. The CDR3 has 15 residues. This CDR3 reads CASWDRGSSKNIQYF. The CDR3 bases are TGTGCCAGCTGGGACAGGGGCTCGAGCAAAAACATTCAGTACTTC.

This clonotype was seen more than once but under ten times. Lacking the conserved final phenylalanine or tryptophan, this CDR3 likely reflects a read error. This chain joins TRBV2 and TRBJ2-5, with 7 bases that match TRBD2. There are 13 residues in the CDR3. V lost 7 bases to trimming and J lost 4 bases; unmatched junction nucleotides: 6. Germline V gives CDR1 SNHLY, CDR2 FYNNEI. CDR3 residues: CASNNGRRETQYL. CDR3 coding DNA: TGTGCCAGCAATAACGGGAGGCGAGAGACCCAGTACCTC.

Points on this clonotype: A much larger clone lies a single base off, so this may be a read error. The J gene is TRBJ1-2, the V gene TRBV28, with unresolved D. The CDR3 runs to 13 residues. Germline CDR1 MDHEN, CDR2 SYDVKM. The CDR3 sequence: CASCFPGNYGYTF. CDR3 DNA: TGTGCCAGCTGTTTCCCGGGAAACTATGGCTACACCTTC.

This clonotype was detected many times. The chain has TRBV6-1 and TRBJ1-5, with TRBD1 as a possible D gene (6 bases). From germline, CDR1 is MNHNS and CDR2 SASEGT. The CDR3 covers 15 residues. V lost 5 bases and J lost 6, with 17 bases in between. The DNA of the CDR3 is TGTGCCAGCAGTTTGAGAGGGGGAATAGGTCAGCCCCAGCATTTT. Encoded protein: CASSLRGGIGQPQHF.

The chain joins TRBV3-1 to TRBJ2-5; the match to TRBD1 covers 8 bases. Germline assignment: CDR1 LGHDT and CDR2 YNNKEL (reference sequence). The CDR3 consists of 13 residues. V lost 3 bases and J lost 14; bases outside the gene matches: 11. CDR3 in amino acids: CASSHGQGSGGYF. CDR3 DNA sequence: TGTGCCAGCAGCCACGGACAGGGTTCAGGGGGATACTTC.

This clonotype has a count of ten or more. CDR3 nucleotide sequence: TGTGCCAGCAGTTCTGCAGCCGAACTCTCCTACAATGAGCAGTTCTTC. Translation: CASSSAAELSYNEQFF. The V call is TRBV28, the J call TRBJ2-1; D not resolved. The germline V and J ends were trimmed by 4 bases and 0 bases, with 13 bases remaining between them. This CDR3 has 16 residues. Germline assignment: CDR1 MDHEN and CDR2 SYDVKM.